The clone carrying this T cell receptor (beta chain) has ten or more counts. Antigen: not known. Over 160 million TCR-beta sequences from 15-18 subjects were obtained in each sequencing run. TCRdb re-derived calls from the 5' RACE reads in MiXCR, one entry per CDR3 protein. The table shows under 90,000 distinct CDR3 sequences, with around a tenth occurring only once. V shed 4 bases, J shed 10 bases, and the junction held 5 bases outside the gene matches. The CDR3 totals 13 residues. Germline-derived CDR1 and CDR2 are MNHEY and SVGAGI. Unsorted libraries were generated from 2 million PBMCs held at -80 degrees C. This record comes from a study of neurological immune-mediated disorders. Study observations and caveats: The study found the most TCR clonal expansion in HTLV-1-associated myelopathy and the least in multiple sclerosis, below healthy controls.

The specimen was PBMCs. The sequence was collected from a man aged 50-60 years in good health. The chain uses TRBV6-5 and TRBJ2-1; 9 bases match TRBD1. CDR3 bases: TGTGCCAGCAGTTCCTCAGGGACAGGGGAGCAGTTCTTC. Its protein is CASSSSGTGEQFF.